Below, 27 T cell receptor beta chains from the same sample are listed, as sequenced in a study of metastatic and nonmetastatic thyroid tumors. TCRdb reprocessed the PCR reads using MiXCR. The sample gives about 20,000 clones, roughly 12% of which show up once; approximately 8.1% is in the top ten. No treatment of any kind had been given to any patient before thyroid surgery. Sequenced material: blood. The source of these receptors is a female donor with papillary thyroid cancer or a benign thyroid nodule (not recorded which). Some clones in this sample may be carry-over from other donors' samples.

A remark on this clone: One junction end does not reproduce the germline sequence, and a read error may be involved. The CDR3 loop is CASSLEENSALHF. The CDR3 coding sequence is TGTGCCAGCAGTCTCGAAGAAAATTCAGCCCTCCACTTT. V usage is TRBV6-5 and J usage is TRBJ1-6; D not resolved. Germline CDR1 reads MNHEY; CDR2 reads SVGAGI. CDR3 length equals 13 residues.

This clone has at least ten counts. The chain joins TRBV19 to TRBJ2-3; 8 nucleotides line up with TRBD2. Germline values: CDR1 LNHDA, CDR2 SQIVND (reference sequence). The CDR3 has 15 amino acids. V lost 5 bases and J lost 7; bases outside the gene matches: 11. For the CDR3, the DNA is TGTGCCAGTAGTTTGAGCGGGAGCGAGGGGAATACGCAGTATTTT. Translated: CASSLSGSEGNTQYF.

This clone was detected many times. The DNA of the CDR3 is TGTGCCAGCAGCTCATTAAGGGCTGTAGTCAGTGAGCAGTTCTTC. Residues: CASSSLRAVVSEQFF. The genes are TRBV7-9 and TRBJ2-1; D not resolved. Deletions cut 4 bases from V and 9 bases from J, with 19 bases between. CDR1 is SEHNR, CDR2 FQNEAQ, per germline (reference sequence). This CDR3 region has 15 residues.

Within the sample, this clone is medium-sized. This chain connects TRBV6-1 to TRBJ2-3; 7 bases align to TRBD2. V lost 7 bases and J lost 2; bases outside the gene matches: 6. This CDR3 has 14 amino acids. CDR1 and CDR2 from the germline V gene are MNHNS and SASEGT. Written as DNA, the CDR3 is TGTGCCAGCACGGGGGGAGGGGACACAGATACGCAGTATTTT. It codes for CASTGGGDTDTQYF.

This clone was found many times. V is TRBV19 and J is TRBJ2-3; 10 nucleotides align to TRBD1. The junction had 6 bases not matched to a gene; V was cut back by 9 bases and J by 6 bases. CDR1 is LNHDA and CDR2 is SQIVND in the germline V gene (reference sequence). The CDR3 has 13 amino acids. CDR3 amino acids: CASRTGGGDTQYF. In DNA form, the CDR3 reads TGTGCCAGCCGGACAGGGGGAGGGGATACGCAGTATTTT.

About this clone: This could be a read error, since a much larger clone is one nucleotide away. Additional DNA sequences in this sample encode the identical CDR3. J is TRBJ2-7 and V is TRBV3-1; D ambiguous. The CDR3 has 17 residues. Germline V gene sequence: CDR1 LGHDT, CDR2 YNNKEL (reference sequence). This chain's CDR3 is CASSQGRGRRSSYEQYF. CDR3 DNA sequence: TGCGCCAGCAGCCAAGGTAGAGGTAGAAGGAGCTCCTACGAGCAGTACTTC.

There are many counts of this clone. The V call is TRBV4-3, the J call TRBJ2-1; D perhaps matches TRBD2 (5 bases). This CDR3 is 15 amino acids long. Germline V gene sequence: CDR1 LGHNA, CDR2 YSLEER. V was clipped by 1 base and J by 10 bases, with 17 bases between them. The CDR3 region has the DNA TGCGCCAGCAGCCAAGCACCCGCCCCTCCGGGGGAGCAGTTCTTC. Its protein product is CASSQAPAPPGEQFF.

Details on this clone: A much larger clone differs by one base, so this may be a read error. Different DNA sequences within this sample yield the same CDR3. The chain employs TRBV9 and TRBJ1-4; no reliable D call. Trimming removed 0 bases from V and 7 bases from J, with 13 bases in between. Germline V gene sequence: CDR1 SGDLS, CDR2 YYNGEE. This CDR3 has 15 residues. The CDR3 region has the DNA TGTGCCAGCAGCGTAGTTGATAACCAACCTGAAAAACTGTTTTTT. Protein product: CASSVVDNQPEKLFF.

This clone was seen at least ten times. V and J are TRBV6-6 and TRBJ2-5; D uncertain. The CDR3 runs to 11 residues. Germline CDR1 reads MNHNY; CDR2 reads SVGAGI (reference sequence). Trimming took 1 base from V and 5 from J, leaving 2 bases between them. The CDR3 coding sequence is TGTGCCAGCAGTTACTTGGAGACCCAGTACTTC. It yields the protein CASSYLETQYF.

This clone was found a few times. For the CDR3, the DNA is TGTGCCAGCCAGTCACTCGGTGGTTCATGGAACACCATATATTTT. Protein sequence: CASQSLGGSWNTIYF. The rearrangement links TRBV28 to TRBJ1-3; D gene uncertain. Germline assignment: CDR1 MDHEN and CDR2 SYDVKM. The CDR3 contains 15 residues. The V end was cut by 8 bases, the J end by 7 bases, with 21 bases between.

This clone was detected ten times or more. J is TRBJ1-1 and V is TRBV6-7, with TRBD1 as a possible D gene (5 bases). TRBV6-7 is marked as an open reading frame, function uncertain. Trimming removed 3 bases at V and 11 bases at J, with 19 bases between. This CDR3 region has 14 residues. The CDR3 reads CASSYSPGLSIAFF. The CDR3 coding sequence is TGTGCCAGCAGTTATTCCCCGGGACTTTCTATCGCTTTCTTT.

This clone was seen a handful of times. As the CDR3 is not closed by the conserved phenylalanine or tryptophan, this likely results from a read error. This sequence joins TRBV6-2 or TRBV6-3 and TRBJ2-7, with TRBD1 matching 8 bases. Germline V gene data show CDR1 as MNHEY and CDR2 as SVGEGT. Germline trimming cut 6 bases from V and 0 bases from J; bases unmatched to any gene: 4. The CDR3 has 14 residues. This CDR3 reads CASRGTGDSYEQYL. For the CDR3, the DNA is TGTGCCAGCAGAGGGACAGGCGACTCCTACGAGCAGTACCTA.

This clone was seen at least ten times. This chain uses TRBV10-3 with TRBJ2-1; D gene ambiguous. This CDR3 has 13 residues. The germline CDR1 and CDR2 sequences are ENHRY and SYGVKD. The germline V and J ends were trimmed by 2 bases and 10 bases, with 12 bases remaining between them. In nucleotides, the CDR3 is TGTGCCATCAGTGAGGATCCGCTGGGAGAGCAGTTCTTC. Protein: CAISEDPLGEQFF.

This clone is judged medium-sized. V and J are TRBV25-1 and TRBJ2-1; 13 nucleotides line up with TRBD2. The V gene end was trimmed by 2 bases and the J gene end by 7 bases; junction bases not matched to a gene: 2. Germline V gives CDR1 MGHDK, CDR2 SYGVNS. CDR3 size: 15 residues. In DNA form, the CDR3 reads TGTGCCAGCAGTGAAACTAGCGGGAGGGCGAATGAGCAGTTCTTC. Amino acid sequence: CASSETSGRANEQFF. The full variable domain, rest sourced from reference TRBV25-1 and TRBJ2-1, is EADIYQTPRYLVIGTGKKITLECSQTMGHDKMYWYQQDPGMELHLIHYSYGVNSTEKGDLSSESTVSRIRTEHFPLTLESARPSHTSQYLCASSETSGRANEQFFGPGTRLTVL.

By share, this clone counts as medium-sized. The DNA of the CDR3 is TGTGCCACCAGCAGAGGACTAGACACAGATACGCAGTATTTT. Residues: CATSRGLDTDTQYF. The V gene is TRBV15, the J gene TRBJ2-3; D is perhaps TRBD2 (6 bases). This CDR3 has 14 residues. V was clipped by 1 base and J by 2 bases, with 7 bases between them. Germline-derived CDR1 and CDR2 are LNHNV and YYDKDF (reference sequence).

This clone was found many times. CDR3 DNA sequence: TGTGCCAGCGGGCTCGGCTGGGGGTATGGCTACACCTTC. It yields the protein CASGLGWGYGYTF. The chain couples TRBV3-1 to TRBJ1-2; D perhaps matches TRBD1 (5 bases). CDR3 length: 13 residues. V lost 8 bases to trimming and J lost 5 bases, with 15 bases between them. Germline V gives CDR1 LGHDT, CDR2 YNNKEL (reference sequence).

This clone was observed many times. The chain couples TRBV9 to TRBJ1-2; 10 bases match TRBD1. The germline CDR1 and CDR2 sequences are SGDLS and YYNGEE. The CDR3 consists of 15 residues. The V and J ends lost 0 bases and 8 bases, in that order; junction bases with no gene match: 7. The CDR3, as DNA: TGTGCCAGCAGCGTAGGTCGGACAGGGGGTGTCGGCTACACCTTC. This translates into CASSVGRTGGVGYTF. Full variable domain (rest looked up from reference TRBV9 and TRBJ1-2): DSGVTQTPKHLITATGQRVTLRCSPRSGDLSVYWYQQSLDQGLQFLIQYYNGEERAKGNILERFSAQQFPDLHSELNLSSLELGDSALYFCASSVGRTGGVGYTFGSGTRLTVV.

This clone was recorded at least ten times. The CDR3 coding sequence is TGTGCCAGCAGGAACCTTAACTCCTACAATGAGCAGTTCTTC. Translating gives CASRNLNSYNEQFF. The chain joins TRBV6-2 or TRBV6-3 to TRBJ2-1; D call uncertain. CDR1 and CDR2 (germline): MNHEY, SVGEGT. The CDR3 loop spans 14 amino acids. V lost 6 bases to trimming and J lost 0 bases, with 9 bases between them.

This clone was recorded many times. The junction and the germline gene differ at one end; a read error may be behind it. The rearrangement uses TRBV7-7 and TRBJ2-1, with TRBD1 as a possible D gene (5 bases). Germline V lookup: CDR1 SSHAT, CDR2 FNYEAQ (reference sequence). The CDR3 contains 13 residues. CDR3 in DNA: TGTGCTAGCAGCTTATTAGGGGACAATGAGCAGTTCTTC. This encodes CASSLLGDNEQFF.

The chain carries TRBV12-3 or TRBV12-4 and TRBJ2-7; D possibly uses TRBD1 or TRBD2 (5 bases each). V dropped 5 bases and J dropped 1 base, with 12 bases sitting between them. There are 14 residues in the CDR3. The CDR3 is CASSRGEISYEQYF. The CDR3 DNA follows: TGTGCCAGCAGTCGAGGGGAAATATCCTACGAGCAGTACTTC.

This clone was detected many times. This chain uses TRBV5-6 with TRBJ2-1, with D possibly TRBD2 on 5 matching bases. Trimming pared 4 bases from V and 16 bases from J, leaving 15 bases between. The CDR3 extends over 11 amino acids. The germline V gene encodes CDR1 SGHDT and CDR2 YYEEEE. CDR3 bases: TGTGCCAGCAGCACCGCCGGGGTGGGTTTCTTC. Translation: CASSTAGVGFF. The complete variable domain, with remaining parts taken from reference TRBV5-6 and TRBJ2-1, reads DAGVTQSPTHLIKTRGQQVTLRCSPKSGHDTVSWYQQALGQGPQFIFQYYEEEERQRGNFPDRFSGHQFPNYSSELNVNALLLGDSALYLCASSTAGVGFFGPGTRLTVL.

This clone has a count of ten or more. The rearrangement uses TRBV29-1 and TRBJ2-7; possible D gene TRBD1, 5 bases. Germline values: CDR1 SQVTM, CDR2 ANQGSEA. Trimming took 0 bases from V and 6 from J, leaving 15 bases between them. The CDR3 length is 14 residues. In DNA, the CDR3 is TGCAGCGTTGAAGACAGGGCCCCATCCCGCGAGCAGTACTTC. This sequence encodes CSVEDRAPSREQYF.

At least ten counts were recorded for this clone. Other nucleotide sequences in the sample specify the same CDR3. The J gene is TRBJ2-5, the V gene TRBV4-2; 8 bases fit TRBD2. Losses at the gene ends were 3 bases for V and 3 bases for J; bases not matched to a gene: 6. The germline gives CDR1 LGHNA, CDR2 YNFKEQ. This CDR3 spans 15 amino acids. The CDR3 here is CASSQSGRSEETQYF. In nucleotides, the CDR3 is TGTGCCAGCAGCCAGAGCGGGAGATCCGAAGAGACCCAGTACTTC.

The J gene is TRBJ2-7, the V gene TRBV27; 7 bases line up with TRBD2. The CDR3 loop spans 15 amino acids. The J segment lost 1 base and the V segment lost 4 bases, leaving 7 bases of the junction unmatched. Per germline, CDR1 MNHEY and CDR2 SMNVEV (reference sequence). The DNA of the CDR3 is TGTGCCAGCAGTTCCCGCGGGGGAATTTCCTACGAGCAGTACTTC. This encodes CASSSRGGISYEQYF.

This clone was seen at least ten times. The chain is built from TRBV20-1 and TRBJ2-7; no clear D. CDR3 size: 13 residues. V dropped 3 bases and J dropped 0 bases, with 9 bases sitting between them. Germline CDR1 is DFQATT and CDR2 is SNEGSKA (reference sequence). CDR3 sequence: CSARARLSYEQYF. CDR3 DNA: TGCAGTGCTAGGGCCCGCCTCTCCTACGAGCAGTACTTC.

With respect to this clone: The junction and the germline gene differ at one end; a read error may be behind it. The CDR3 spells CDSAGASQESQYF. DNA of the CDR3: TGTGACAGCGCTGGAGCCTCCCAAGAGAGCCAGTACTTC. The chain joins TRBV6-1 to TRBJ2-5, with D hard to call. CDR3 length equals 13 residues. Germline loops: CDR1 MNHNS, CDR2 SASEGT.

The table lists this clone with many counts. It may be a read error: a sequence one base away is much more abundant. This chain links TRBV27 with TRBJ2-7, with D perhaps given as TRBD1 or TRBD2 (7 bases each). The germline V gene encodes CDR1 MNHEY and CDR2 SMNVEV (reference sequence). Trimming cost V 2 bases and J 7 bases, with 15 bases left between them. The length of the CDR3 is 14 residues. CDR3 residues: CASSLGRGGLEQYF. The DNA of the CDR3 is TGTGCCAGCAGTTTAGGCAGGGGGGGCCTAGAGCAGTACTTC.